This T cell receptor beta chain was observed in a study of low-dose radiotherapy and immunotherapy resistance in tumors. Trimming took off 0 bases at V and 3 bases at J, with 5 bases between the two ends. This CDR3 comprises 13 residues. A roughly 19-cycle PCR with a constant-region primer and V-primer adapter amplified TCRs. TCRdb re-derived calls from the reads in MiXCR, one entry per CDR3 protein. The sample has roughly 52,000 distinct CDR3 sequences; approximately 33% are singletons. Sample share makes this clonotype medium-sized. Time point meaning: after trial treatment. Treatment in this sample: LDRT plus nivolumab, ipilimumab, low-dose cyclophosphamide and aspirin (RACIN trial).

This clonotype was obtained from a male donor with rectosigmoid adenocarcinoma. V and J are TRBV12-3 or TRBV12-4 and TRBJ1-1; no definite D call. The sequencing here drew on PBMCs, taken after low-dose radiotherapy plus immunotherapy. The CDR3 DNA follows: TGTGCCAGCAGTTTAGCACAGCACACTGAAGCTTTCTTT. It specifies CASSLAQHTEAFF.